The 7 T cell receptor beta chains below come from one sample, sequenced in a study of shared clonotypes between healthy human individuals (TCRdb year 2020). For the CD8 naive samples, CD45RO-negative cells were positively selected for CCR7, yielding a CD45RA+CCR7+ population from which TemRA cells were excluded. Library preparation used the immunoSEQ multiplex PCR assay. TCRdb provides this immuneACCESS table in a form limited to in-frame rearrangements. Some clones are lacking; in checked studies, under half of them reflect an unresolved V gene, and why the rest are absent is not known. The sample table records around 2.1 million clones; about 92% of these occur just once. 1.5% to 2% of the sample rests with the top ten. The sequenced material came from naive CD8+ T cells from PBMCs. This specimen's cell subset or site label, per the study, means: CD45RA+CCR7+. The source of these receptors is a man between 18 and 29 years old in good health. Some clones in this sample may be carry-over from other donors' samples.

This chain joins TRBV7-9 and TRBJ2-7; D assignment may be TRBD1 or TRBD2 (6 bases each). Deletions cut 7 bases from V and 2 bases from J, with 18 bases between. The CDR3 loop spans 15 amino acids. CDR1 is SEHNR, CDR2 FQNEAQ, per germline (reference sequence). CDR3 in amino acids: CASTTIGGLPYEQYF. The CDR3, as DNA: TGTGCCAGCACCACGATCGGGGGCCTTCCCTACGAGCAGTACTTC. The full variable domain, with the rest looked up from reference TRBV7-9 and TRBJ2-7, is DTGVSQNPRHKITKRGQNVTFRCDPISEHNRLYWYRQTLGQGPEFLTYFQNEAQLEKSRLLSDRFSAERPKGSFSTLEIQRTEQGDSAMYLCASTTIGGLPYEQYFGPGTRLTVT.

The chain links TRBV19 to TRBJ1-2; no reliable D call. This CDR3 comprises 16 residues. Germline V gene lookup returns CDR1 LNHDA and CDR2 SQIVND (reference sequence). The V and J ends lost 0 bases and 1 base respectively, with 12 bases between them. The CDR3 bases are TGTGCCAGTAGTATAGATCCAAGGAGCCATAACTATGGCTACACCTTC. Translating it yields CASSIDPRSHNYGYTF.

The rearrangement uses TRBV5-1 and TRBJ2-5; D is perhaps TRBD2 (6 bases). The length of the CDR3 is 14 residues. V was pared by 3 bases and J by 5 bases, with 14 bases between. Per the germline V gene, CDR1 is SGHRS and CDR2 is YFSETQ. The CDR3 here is CASSSEGLRETQYF. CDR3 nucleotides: TGCGCCAGCAGCTCGGAGGGCCTGCGGGAGACCCAGTACTTC. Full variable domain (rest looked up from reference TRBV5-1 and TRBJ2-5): KAGVTQTPRYLIKTRGQQVTLSCSPISGHRSVSWYQQTPGQGLQFLFEYFSETQRNKGNFPGRFSGRQFSNSRSEMNVSTLELGDSALYLCASSSEGLRETQYFGPGTRLLVL.

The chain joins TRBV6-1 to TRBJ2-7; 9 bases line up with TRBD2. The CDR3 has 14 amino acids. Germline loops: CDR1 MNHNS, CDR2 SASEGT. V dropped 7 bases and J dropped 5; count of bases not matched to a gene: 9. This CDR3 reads CASISLAGSNEQYF. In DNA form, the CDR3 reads TGTGCCAGCATTAGCCTAGCGGGAAGTAACGAGCAGTACTTC.

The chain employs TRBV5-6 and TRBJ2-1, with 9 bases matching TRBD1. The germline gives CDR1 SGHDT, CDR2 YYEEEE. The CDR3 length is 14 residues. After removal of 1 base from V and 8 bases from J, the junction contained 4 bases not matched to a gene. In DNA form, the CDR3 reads TGTGCCAGCAGCTTGACAGGGGGCTTAGATGAGCAGTTCTTC. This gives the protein CASSLTGGLDEQFF. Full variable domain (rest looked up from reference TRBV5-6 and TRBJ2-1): DAGVTQSPTHLIKTRGQQVTLRCSPKSGHDTVSWYQQALGQGPQFIFQYYEEEERQRGNFPDRFSGHQFPNYSSELNVNALLLGDSALYLCASSLTGGLDEQFFGPGTRLTVL.

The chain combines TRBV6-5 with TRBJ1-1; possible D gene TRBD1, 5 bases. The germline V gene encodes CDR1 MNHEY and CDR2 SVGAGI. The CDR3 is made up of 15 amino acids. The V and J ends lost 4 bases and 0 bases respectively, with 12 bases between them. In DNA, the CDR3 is TGTGCCAGCAGTTGGGACGGGATCATGAACACTGAAGCTTTCTTT. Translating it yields CASSWDGIMNTEAFF.

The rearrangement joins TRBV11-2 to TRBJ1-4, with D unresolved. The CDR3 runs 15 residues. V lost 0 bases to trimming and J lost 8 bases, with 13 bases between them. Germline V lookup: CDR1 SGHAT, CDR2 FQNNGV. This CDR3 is CASSLEEIRHEKLFF. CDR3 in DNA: TGTGCCAGCAGCTTAGAAGAAATTCGTCACGAAAAACTGTTTTTT.